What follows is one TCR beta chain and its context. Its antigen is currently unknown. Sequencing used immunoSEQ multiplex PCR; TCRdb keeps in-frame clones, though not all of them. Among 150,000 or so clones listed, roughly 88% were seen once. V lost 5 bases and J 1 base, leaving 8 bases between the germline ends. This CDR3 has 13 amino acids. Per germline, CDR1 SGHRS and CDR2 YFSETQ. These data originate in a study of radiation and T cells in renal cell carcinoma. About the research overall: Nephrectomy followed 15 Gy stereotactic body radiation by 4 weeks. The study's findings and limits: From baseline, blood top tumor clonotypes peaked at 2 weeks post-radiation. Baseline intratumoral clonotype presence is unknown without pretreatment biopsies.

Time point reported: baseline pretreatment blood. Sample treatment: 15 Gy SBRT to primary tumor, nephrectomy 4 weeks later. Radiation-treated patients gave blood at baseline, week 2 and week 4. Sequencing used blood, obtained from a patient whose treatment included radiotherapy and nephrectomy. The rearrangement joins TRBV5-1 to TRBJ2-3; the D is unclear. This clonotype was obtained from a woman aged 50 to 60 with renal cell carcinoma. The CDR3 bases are TGCGCCAGCAGTCCACTACGCACAGATACGCAGTATTTT. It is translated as CASSPLRTDTQYF.